Shown below are 5 T cell receptor beta chains from a single sample sequenced in a study of molecular identifiers for immune sequencing clone quantification. In TCRdb, the PCR reads were re-called with MiXCR into one record per CDR3 protein. The profile shows tens of thousands of distinct CDR3 sequences, around 25% of them singletons. The sample was naive CD8+ T cells from blood, with Jurkat cell RNA spiked in. The sample's subset: FACS-sorted CD8+CD4-CCR7+CD45RA+ naive T cells. The receptors shown here come from a human donor in good health. Some libraries in this study had Jurkat cell RNA spiked in.

As regards this clonotype: It may be a read error: a sequence one base away is much more abundant. The rearrangement joins TRBV19 to TRBJ1-1; D is ambiguous. The CDR3 totals 13 residues. Germline lookup yields CDR1 LNHDA and CDR2 SQIVND (reference sequence). The CDR3 DNA sequence: TGTGCCAGTAGTAACGGGCGGAACATTGAAGCTTTCTTT. This gives the protein CASSNGRNIEAFF. Drawing the rest from reference TRBV19 and TRBJ1-1, the complete variable domain is DGGITQSPKYLFRKEGQNVTLSCEQNLNHDAMYWYRQDPGQGLRLIYYSQIVNDFQKGDIAEGYSVSREKKESFPLTVTSAQKNPTAFYLCASSNGRNIEAFFGQGTRLTVV.

Points on this clonotype: A much larger clone lies one base from this, so it may be a read error. V is TRBV5-4 and J is TRBJ2-7; a weak D match, TRBD1 (5 bases). Germline-derived CDR1 and CDR2 are SGHNT and YYREEE (reference sequence). The CDR3 spans 14 residues. Trimming stripped 3 bases from V and 6 bases from J, with 16 bases between. The CDR3 DNA reads TGTGCCAGCAGCTCTATAAGGGGATCTGGCGAGCAGTACTTC. Translation gives CASSSIRGSGEQYF.

This clonotype was seen only a few times. The rearrangement links TRBV3-1 to TRBJ2-3; 13 bases fit TRBD2. After removal of 0 bases from V and 2 bases from J, the junction contained 8 bases not matched to a gene. This CDR3 has 19 residues. Germline V gene data show CDR1 as LGHDT and CDR2 as YNNKEL (reference sequence). The chain's CDR3 is CASSQETGTSGVFTDTQYF. CDR3 nucleotide sequence: TGTGCCAGCAGCCAAGAGACCGGGACTAGCGGGGTCTTCACAGATACGCAGTATTTT.

About this clonotype: A much bigger clone sits one base away, suggesting this may be a read error. The chain couples TRBV7-9 to TRBJ2-7, with a tentative D call TRBD2 (6 bases). The CDR3 spans 15 residues. Trimming cost V 5 bases and J 8 bases, with 22 bases left between them. From germline, CDR1 is SEHNR and CDR2 FQNEAQ (reference sequence). CDR3 in DNA: TGTGCCAGCAGCCCCTTTGTCGGAGGGTTGGACAAGCAGTACTTC. Translated, it gives CASSPFVGGLDKQYF.

Remarks on this clonotype: This may come from a read error, since a much larger clone is one base off. The V gene is TRBV5-8, the J gene TRBJ2-7; the match to TRBD2 covers 10 bases. The germline V gene encodes CDR1 SGHTS and CDR2 YDEGEE. With 0 bases clipped from V and 8 bases from J, the junction kept 11 bases outside the gene matches. The CDR3 runs to 16 residues. CDR3 in DNA: TGTGCCAGCAGCTTGGCAGTTGGCCTAGCGGGAGATCAGCAGTACTTC. Translated: CASSLAVGLAGDQQYF.